This T cell receptor beta chain was identified in a study of OX40 agonist ivuxolimab in advanced cancers. Study overall: The treatment was a fully human IgG2 OX40 agonist, ivuxolimab. Males comprised around 80% of the group, whose mean age was about 60 years (range about 20 to 79). Findings of the study overall: Expanded peripheral T-cell antigen specificity went undetermined.

The cohort excluded patients with autoimmune disease history or systemic immunosuppression. CDR3 size: 11 residues. Germline CDR1 and CDR2: SEHNR and FQNEAQ (reference sequence). Trimming stripped 11 bases from V and 3 bases from J, with 10 bases between. A word on this clone: Its antigen is not known.

Generated by immunoSEQ multiplex PCR, the TCRdb table keeps only in-frame clones and is missing some. Here the sample spans roughly 92,000 clones, around 89% being singletons. The chain has TRBV7-9 and TRBJ2-5, with D possibly TRBD1 on 6 matching bases. This TCR derives from an adult with an advanced solid tumor such as melanoma, head and neck, liver or kidney cancer. Specimen: CD4+ or CD8+ T cells sorted from blood, collected in a trial of the OX40 agonist ivuxolimab. CDR3 sequence reads: CALQGKETQYF. The CDR3, as DNA: TGTGCCCTGCAGGGGAAAGAGACCCAGTACTTC.